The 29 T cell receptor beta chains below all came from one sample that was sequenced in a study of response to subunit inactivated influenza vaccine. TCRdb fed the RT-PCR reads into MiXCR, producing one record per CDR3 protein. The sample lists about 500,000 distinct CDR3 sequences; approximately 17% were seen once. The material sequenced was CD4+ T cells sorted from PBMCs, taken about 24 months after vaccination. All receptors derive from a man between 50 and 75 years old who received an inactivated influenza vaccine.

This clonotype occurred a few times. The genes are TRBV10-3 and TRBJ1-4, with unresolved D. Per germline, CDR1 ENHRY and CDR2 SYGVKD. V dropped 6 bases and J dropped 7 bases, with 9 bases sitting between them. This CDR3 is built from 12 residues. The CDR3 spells CAISQSTEKLFF. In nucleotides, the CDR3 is TGTGCCATCAGCCAGTCCACTGAAAAACTGTTTTTT.

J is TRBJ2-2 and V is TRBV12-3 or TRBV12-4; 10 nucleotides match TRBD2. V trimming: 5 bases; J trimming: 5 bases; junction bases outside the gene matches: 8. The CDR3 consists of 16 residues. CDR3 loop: CASSLRLAGVTGELFF. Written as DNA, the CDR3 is TGTGCCAGCAGTCTCCGTCTAGCGGGAGTTACCGGGGAGCTGTTTTTT.

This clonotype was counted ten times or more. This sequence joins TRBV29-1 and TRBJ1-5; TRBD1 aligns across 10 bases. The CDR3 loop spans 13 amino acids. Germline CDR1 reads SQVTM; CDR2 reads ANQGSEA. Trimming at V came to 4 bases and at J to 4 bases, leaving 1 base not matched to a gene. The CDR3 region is CSVGTGGNQPQHF. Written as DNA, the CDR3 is TGCAGCGTTGGGACAGGGGGTAATCAGCCCCAGCATTTT.

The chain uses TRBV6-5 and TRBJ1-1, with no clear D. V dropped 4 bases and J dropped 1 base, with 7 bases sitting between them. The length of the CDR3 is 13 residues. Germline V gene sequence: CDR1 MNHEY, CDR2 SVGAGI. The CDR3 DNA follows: TGTGCCAGCAGTTTCGTCAGGAACACTGAAGCTTTCTTT. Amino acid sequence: CASSFVRNTEAFF.

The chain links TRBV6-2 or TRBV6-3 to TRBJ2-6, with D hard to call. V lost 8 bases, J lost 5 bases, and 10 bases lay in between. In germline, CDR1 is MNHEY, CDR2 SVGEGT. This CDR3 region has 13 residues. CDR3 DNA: TGTGCCAGCTCTCTGGGCTGGGCCAACGTCCTGACTTTC. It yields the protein CASSLGWANVLTF.

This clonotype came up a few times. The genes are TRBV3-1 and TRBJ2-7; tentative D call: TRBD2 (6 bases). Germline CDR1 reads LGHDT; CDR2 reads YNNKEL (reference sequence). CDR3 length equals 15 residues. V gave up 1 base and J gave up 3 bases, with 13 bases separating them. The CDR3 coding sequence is TGTGCCAGCAGCCAAGCTTCGGGACTTCTCTACGAGCAGTACTTC. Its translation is CASSQASGLLYEQYF.

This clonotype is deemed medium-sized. The CDR3 region is CSARMGQETQYF. The CDR3 nucleotides are TGCAGTGCTAGAATGGGTCAAGAGACCCAGTACTTC. The chain links TRBV20-1 to TRBJ2-5; D is unresolved. Trimming removed 2 bases from V and 2 bases from J, with 6 bases in between. The CDR3 consists of 12 residues. Per germline, CDR1 DFQATT and CDR2 SNEGSKA (reference sequence).

The CDR3 reads CSALPGGPGETQYF. Written as DNA, the CDR3 is TGCAGTGCCTTGCCCGGGGGACCGGGGGAGACCCAGTACTTC. The chain couples TRBV20-1 to TRBJ2-5; the D gene is possibly TRBD2 (6 bases). The CDR3 runs to 14 residues. The V and J ends lost 6 bases and 5 bases respectively, with 19 bases between them. CDR1 and CDR2 (germline): DFQATT, SNEGSKA (reference sequence).

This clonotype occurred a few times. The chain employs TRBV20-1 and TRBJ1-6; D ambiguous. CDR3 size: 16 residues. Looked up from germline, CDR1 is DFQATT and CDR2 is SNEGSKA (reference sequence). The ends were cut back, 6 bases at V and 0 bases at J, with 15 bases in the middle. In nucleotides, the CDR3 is TGCAGTGCCCAGGACTTCCGGAACTCCTATAATTCACCCCTCCACTTT. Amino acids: CSAQDFRNSYNSPLHF.

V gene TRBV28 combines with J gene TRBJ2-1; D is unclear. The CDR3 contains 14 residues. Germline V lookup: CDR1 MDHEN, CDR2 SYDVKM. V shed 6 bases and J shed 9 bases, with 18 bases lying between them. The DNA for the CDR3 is TGTGCCAGCAGAGACGGGTTCACCTCGGTTGAGCAGTTCTTC. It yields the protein CASRDGFTSVEQFF.

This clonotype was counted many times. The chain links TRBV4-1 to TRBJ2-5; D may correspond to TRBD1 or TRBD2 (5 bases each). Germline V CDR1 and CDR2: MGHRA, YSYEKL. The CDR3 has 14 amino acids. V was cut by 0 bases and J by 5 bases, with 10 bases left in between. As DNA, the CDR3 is TGCGCCAGCAGCCAAGATCCGGGGCGGGAGACCCAGTACTTC. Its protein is CASSQDPGRETQYF.

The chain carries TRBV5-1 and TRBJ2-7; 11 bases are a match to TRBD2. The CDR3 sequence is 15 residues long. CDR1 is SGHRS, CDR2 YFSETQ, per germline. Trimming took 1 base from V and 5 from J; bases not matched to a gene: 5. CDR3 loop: CASSLFLAGGDEQYF. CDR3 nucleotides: TGCGCCAGCAGCTTGTTTTTAGCGGGAGGGGACGAGCAGTACTTC.

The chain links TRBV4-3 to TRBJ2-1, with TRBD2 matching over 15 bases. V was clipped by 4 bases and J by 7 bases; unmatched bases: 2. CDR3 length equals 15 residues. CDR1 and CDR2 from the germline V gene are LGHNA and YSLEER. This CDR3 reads CASSRTSGGGNEQFF. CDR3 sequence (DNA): TGCGCCAGCAGCCGGACTAGCGGGGGGGGGAATGAGCAGTTCTTC.

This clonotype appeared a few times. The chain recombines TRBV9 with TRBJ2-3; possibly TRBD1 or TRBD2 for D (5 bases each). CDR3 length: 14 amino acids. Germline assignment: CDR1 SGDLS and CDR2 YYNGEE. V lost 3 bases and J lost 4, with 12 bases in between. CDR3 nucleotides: TGTGCCAGCAGCGGTCGGGACGGCCCAGATACGCAGTATTTT. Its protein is CASSGRDGPDTQYF.

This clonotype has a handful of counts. CDR3 nucleotide sequence: TGCGCCAGCAGCGCGTCGACCGGGACTAGCGGGGGCACCTACAATGAGCAGTTCTTC. It is translated as CASSASTGTSGGTYNEQFF. This chain uses TRBV5-1 with TRBJ2-1, with 14 nucleotides matching TRBD2. With 4 bases clipped from V and 2 bases from J, the junction kept 11 bases outside the gene matches. The CDR3 has 19 residues. Germline loops: CDR1 SGHRS, CDR2 YFSETQ.

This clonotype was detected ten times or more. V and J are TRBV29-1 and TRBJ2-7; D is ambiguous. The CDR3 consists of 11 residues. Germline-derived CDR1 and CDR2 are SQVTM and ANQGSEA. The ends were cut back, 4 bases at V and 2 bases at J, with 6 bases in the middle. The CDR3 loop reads CSVGSAYEQYF. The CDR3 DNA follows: TGCAGCGTTGGGTCAGCCTACGAGCAGTACTTC.

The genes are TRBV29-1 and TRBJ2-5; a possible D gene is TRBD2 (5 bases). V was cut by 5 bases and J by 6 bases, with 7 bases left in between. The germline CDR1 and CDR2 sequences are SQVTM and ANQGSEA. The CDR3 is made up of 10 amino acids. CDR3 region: CSVHGKTQYF. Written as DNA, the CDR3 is TGCAGCGTTCACGGGAAGACCCAGTACTTC.

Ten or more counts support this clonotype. This CDR3 reads CASSLGGFDEQYF. The CDR3 DNA sequence: TGCGCCAGCAGCTTGGGCGGCTTCGACGAGCAGTACTTC. The chain joins TRBV5-1 to TRBJ2-7, with unresolved D. CDR3 length: 13 amino acids. V was trimmed by 0 bases and J by 5 bases, leaving 9 bases between them. CDR1 SGHRS and CDR2 YFSETQ come from the germline V gene.

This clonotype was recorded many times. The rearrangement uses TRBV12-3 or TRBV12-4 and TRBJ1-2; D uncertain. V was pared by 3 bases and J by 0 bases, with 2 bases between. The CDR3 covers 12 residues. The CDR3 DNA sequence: TGTGCCAGCAGTTTCACTAACTATGGCTACACCTTC. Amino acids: CASSFTNYGYTF.

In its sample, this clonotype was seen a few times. The CDR3 coding sequence is TGCGCCAGCAGGACTAGCGGGGGCTACGAGCAGTACTTC. Translated, it gives CASRTSGGYEQYF. The chain recombines TRBV5-1 with TRBJ2-7; 12 positions match TRBD2. V lost 5 bases, J lost 3 bases, and 0 bases stayed unmatched. Germline CDR1 SGHRS, CDR2 YFSETQ. This CDR3 spans 13 amino acids.

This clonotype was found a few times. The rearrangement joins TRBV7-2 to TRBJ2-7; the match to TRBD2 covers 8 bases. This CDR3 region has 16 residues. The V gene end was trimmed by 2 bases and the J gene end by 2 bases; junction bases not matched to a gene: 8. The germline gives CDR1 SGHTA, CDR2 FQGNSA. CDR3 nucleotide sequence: TGTGCCAGCAGCTTATTAAGCGGGGGCCCGACCTACGAGCAGTACTTC. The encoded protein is CASSLLSGGPTYEQYF.

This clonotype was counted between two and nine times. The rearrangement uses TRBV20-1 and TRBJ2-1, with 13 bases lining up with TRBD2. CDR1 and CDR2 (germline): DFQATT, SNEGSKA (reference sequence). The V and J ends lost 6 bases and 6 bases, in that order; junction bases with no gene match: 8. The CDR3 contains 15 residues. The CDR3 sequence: CSAVPGLAGLNEQFF. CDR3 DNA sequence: TGCAGTGCCGTACCGGGACTAGCGGGACTCAATGAGCAGTTCTTC.

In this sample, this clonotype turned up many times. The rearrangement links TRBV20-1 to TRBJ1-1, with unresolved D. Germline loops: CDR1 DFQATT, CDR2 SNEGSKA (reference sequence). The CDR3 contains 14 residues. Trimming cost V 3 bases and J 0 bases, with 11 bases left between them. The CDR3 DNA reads TGCAGTGCTAGTCTGGGCTACATGAACACTGAAGCTTTCTTT. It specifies CSASLGYMNTEAFF.

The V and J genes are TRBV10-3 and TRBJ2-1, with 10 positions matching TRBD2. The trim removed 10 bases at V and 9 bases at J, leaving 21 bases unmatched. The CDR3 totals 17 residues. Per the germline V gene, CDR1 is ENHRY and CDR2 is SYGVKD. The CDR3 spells CATRGGLAGGKGREQFF. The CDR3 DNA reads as TGTGCCACCCGGGGCGGCTTAGCGGGAGGCAAGGGCCGTGAGCAGTTCTTC.

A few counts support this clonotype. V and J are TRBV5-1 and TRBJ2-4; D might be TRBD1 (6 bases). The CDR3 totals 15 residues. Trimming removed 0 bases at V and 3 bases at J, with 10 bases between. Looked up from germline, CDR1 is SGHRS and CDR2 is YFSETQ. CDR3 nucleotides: TGCGCCAGCAGCTTGGACACAGGGCGCAAAAACATTCAGTACTTC. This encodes CASSLDTGRKNIQYF.

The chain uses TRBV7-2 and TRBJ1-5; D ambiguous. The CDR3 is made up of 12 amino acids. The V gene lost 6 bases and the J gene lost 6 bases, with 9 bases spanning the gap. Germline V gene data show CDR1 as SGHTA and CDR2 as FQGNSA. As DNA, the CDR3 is TGTGCCAGCAGTTCCCTTCGTCAGCCCCAGCATTTT. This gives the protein CASSSLRQPQHF.

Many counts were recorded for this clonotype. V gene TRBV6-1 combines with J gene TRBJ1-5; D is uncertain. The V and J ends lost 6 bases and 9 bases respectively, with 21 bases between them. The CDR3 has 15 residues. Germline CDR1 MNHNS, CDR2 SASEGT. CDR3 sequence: CASSLDGVMYSPQHF. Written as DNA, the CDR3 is TGTGCCAGCAGCCTAGACGGGGTAATGTATTCGCCCCAGCATTTT.

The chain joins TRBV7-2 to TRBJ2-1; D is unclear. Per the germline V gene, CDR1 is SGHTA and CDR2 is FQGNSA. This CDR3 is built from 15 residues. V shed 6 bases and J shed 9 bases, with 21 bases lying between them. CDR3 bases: TGTGCCAGCAGTTCAACTCGTGCGCTAGGTCGTGAGCAGTTCTTC. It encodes CASSSTRALGREQFF.

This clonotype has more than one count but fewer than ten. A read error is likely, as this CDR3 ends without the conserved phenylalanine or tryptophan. Written as DNA, the CDR3 is TGTGCCAGCAGCCAAGATGACTTAAACTCTTACAATGAGCAGTTCTCC. Translated: CASSQDDLNSYNEQFS. The chain uses TRBV3-1 and TRBJ2-1; D unresolved. V lost 0 bases and J 4 bases, leaving 13 bases between the germline ends. Germline CDR1 is LGHDT and CDR2 is YNNKEL (reference sequence). The CDR3 has 16 residues.